The clone carrying this TCR beta chain was seen once. This table comes from immunoSEQ multiplex PCR, and its TCRdb copy is limited to in-frame clones, with some not included. The data contain fewer than 130,000 clones, just over 90% of them singletons. This sample is drawn from a study of T cell changes during pregnancy in multiple sclerosis. The CDR3 sequence is 15 residues long. Per germline, CDR1 PRHDT and CDR2 FYEKMQ (reference sequence). V lost 3 bases and J lost 3; bases outside the gene matches: 7. This clonotype was obtained from a female donor with multiple sclerosis, enrolled in a pregnancy study. The rearrangement joins TRBV13 to TRBJ1-1; the match to TRBD1 covers 7 bases. Material: peripheral blood, obtained after pregnancy. Written as DNA, the CDR3 is TGTGCCAGCAGCTTGTGGGACAGCGAGGACACTGAAGCTTTCTTT. It yields the protein CASSLWDSEDTEAFF.